This T cell receptor beta chain is from a study of OX40 agonist ivuxolimab in advanced cancers. Study summary: Ivuxolimab is a fully human IgG2 antibody that activates OX40 (CD134).

This CDR3 is built from 13 residues. With 8 bases removed from V and 1 base from J, the gap between germline ends came to 12 bases. CDR1 and CDR2 from the germline V gene are SGHAT and FQNNGV. The data were produced by immunoSEQ multiplex PCR, yet TCRdb's version contains in-frame clones alone and is incomplete. The table records 50,000 to 65,000 clones, about 81% of them present only once. The source material was CD4+ or CD8+ T cells sorted from blood, sampled in a trial of the OX40 agonist ivuxolimab. This receptor was identified in an adult with an advanced solid tumor such as melanoma, head and neck, liver or kidney cancer. The rearrangement uses TRBV11-2 and TRBJ2-7; possibly TRBD1 for D (6 bases). CDR3 loop: CASGDIVSYEQYF. CDR3 bases: TGTGCCAGCGGGGACATCGTGTCCTACGAGCAGTACTTC. Full variable domain (missing parts from reference TRBV11-2 and TRBJ2-7): EAGVAQSPRYKIIEKRQSVAFWCNPISGHATLYWYQQILGQGPKLLIQFQNNGVVDDSQLPKDRFSAERLKGVDSTLKIQPAKLEDSAVYLCASGDIVSYEQYFGPGTRLTVT.